Presented here are 22 T cell receptor beta chains from one specimen sequenced in a study of T-cell reconstitution after alpha-beta-depleted transplantation in children. For TCRbeta, the library was prepared with unique molecular identifiers. MiXCR, run by TCRdb on the PCR reads, gives a single entry per CDR3 protein. The table records more than 200,000 distinct CDR3 sequences, about 9.6% of them present only once. Here the sequenced sample was PBMCs from the stem cell graft donor, taken from the stem cell graft. Every receptor here comes from a human donor who donated a stem cell graft to a child with SCID.

This clonotype was recorded many times. The V call is TRBV20-1, the J call TRBJ2-2; D might be TRBD1 (5 bases). The CDR3 has 15 amino acids. The germline V gene has CDR1 DFQATT and CDR2 SNEGSKA (reference sequence). With 0 bases removed from V and 0 bases from J, the gap between germline ends came to 8 bases. This CDR3 reads CSARDRRANTGELFF. CDR3 in DNA: TGCAGTGCTAGAGATCGCAGGGCGAACACCGGGGAGCTGTTTTTT.

At least ten counts were recorded for this clonotype. The J gene is TRBJ1-1, the V gene TRBV12-3 or TRBV12-4; D ambiguous. V lost 6 bases, J lost 3 bases, and 14 bases lay in between. CDR3 length equals 14 residues. DNA of the CDR3: TGTGCCAGCAGCTCTGGAAGGGTAGACACTGAAGCTTTCTTT. Protein sequence: CASSSGRVDTEAFF.

The table lists this clonotype with many counts. The chain links TRBV5-1 to TRBJ1-1; D is unresolved. This CDR3 is 16 amino acids long. The V gene's germline CDR1 is SGHRS and CDR2 YFSETQ. V lost 0 bases to trimming and J lost 8 bases, with 20 bases between them. In nucleotides, the CDR3 is TGCGCCAGCAGCTTGGGCAGGTCCCCCACCCCGACGGAAGCTTTCTTT. Its protein is CASSLGRSPTPTEAFF.

This clonotype was observed at least ten times. The chain has TRBV3-1 and TRBJ2-3, with TRBD2 identical over 15 bases. J gave up 4 bases and V 4 bases, and 0 bases lay outside the gene matches. CDR3 length: 15 residues. Germline V gene data show CDR1 as LGHDT and CDR2 as YNNKEL (reference sequence). CDR3 protein: CASSRTSGGADTQYF. Here the CDR3 DNA reads TGTGCCAGCAGCCGGACTAGCGGGGGGGCAGATACGCAGTATTTT.

This clonotype was observed many times. The chain employs TRBV7-2 and TRBJ2-2, with 7 positions matching TRBD1. The germline V gene has CDR1 SGHTA and CDR2 FQGNSA. The CDR3 covers 13 residues. The V and J ends lost 7 bases and 5 bases, in that order; junction bases with no gene match: 4. The CDR3 nucleotides read TGTGCCAGCACCATCAGGGGGACCGGGGAGCTGTTTTTT. Amino acid sequence: CASTIRGTGELFF.

This clonotype was detected ten times or more. The V call is TRBV5-1, the J call TRBJ2-2; D unclear. Trimming left V 0 bases short and J 7 bases short, with 4 bases between. The CDR3 covers 12 residues. Germline V lookup: CDR1 SGHRS, CDR2 YFSETQ. CDR3 sequence (DNA): TGCGCCAGCAGCTTGGAGAACGGGGAGCTGTTTTTT. This codes for CASSLENGELFF.

This clonotype was recorded at least ten times. V usage is TRBV11-2 and J usage is TRBJ2-1; 11 bases are shared with TRBD2. V trimming: 3 bases; J trimming: 3 bases; junction bases outside the gene matches: 16. The CDR3 sequence is 20 residues long. The germline CDR1 and CDR2 sequences are SGHAT and FQNNGV. The CDR3 DNA sequence: TGTGCCAGCAGCTTGTTGCTCGTAGCGGGGGGGCCTAGCGGCTACAATGAGCAGTTCTTC. Amino acids: CASSLLLVAGGPSGYNEQFF.

This clonotype came up many times. V is TRBV5-1 and J is TRBJ1-2, with TRBD1 matching over 10 bases. CDR1 is SGHRS and CDR2 is YFSETQ in the germline V gene. This CDR3 is 14 amino acids long. The V gene end was trimmed by 5 bases and the J gene end by 3 bases; junction bases not matched to a gene: 4. The CDR3 DNA reads TGCGCCAGCAGACCTGGGACAGGGGACTATGGCTACACCTTC. Its protein product is CASRPGTGDYGYTF.

This clonotype was seen at least ten times. The V and J genes are TRBV20-1 and TRBJ1-1, with no clear D. There are 14 residues in the CDR3. V lost 1 base, J lost 3 bases, and 12 bases lay in between. CDR1 is DFQATT and CDR2 is SNEGSKA in the germline V gene (reference sequence). As DNA, the CDR3 is TGCAGTGCTAGAGCGGGTTTTTCCGACACTGAAGCTTTCTTT. Protein: CSARAGFSDTEAFF.

This chain uses TRBV7-9 with TRBJ2-3, with D possibly called TRBD1 or TRBD2 (6 bases each). Germline assignment: CDR1 SEHNR and CDR2 FQNEAQ (reference sequence). The CDR3 spans 14 residues. The ends were cut back, 4 bases at V and 5 bases at J, with 13 bases in the middle. Here the CDR3 reads CASSSTGGGDTQYF. DNA for the CDR3: TGTGCCAGCAGCTCGACAGGAGGGGGAGATACGCAGTATTTT. Drawing the rest from reference TRBV7-9 and TRBJ2-3, the complete variable domain is DTGVSQNPRHKITKRGQNVTFRCDPISEHNRLYWYRQTLGQGPEFLTYFQNEAQLEKSRLLSDRFSAERPKGSFSTLEIQRTEQGDSAMYLCASSSTGGGDTQYFGPGTRLTVL.

At least ten counts were recorded for this clonotype. This rearrangement joins TRBV12-3 or TRBV12-4 to TRBJ2-5, with unresolved D. Trimming pared 3 bases from V and 1 base from J, leaving 6 bases between. This CDR3 has 13 residues. The CDR3: CASSFRAQETQYF. CDR3 in DNA: TGTGCCAGCAGTTTCCGGGCCCAAGAGACCCAGTACTTC.

This clonotype occurred many times. The chain combines TRBV7-9 with TRBJ2-7; D not certain. This CDR3 comprises 13 residues. The germline V gene encodes CDR1 SEHNR and CDR2 FQNEAQ (reference sequence). The V end lost 5 bases, the J end lost 1 base, and 9 bases lay between the germline ends. CDR3 sequence reads: CASSARLSYEQYF. Here the CDR3 DNA reads TGTGCCAGCAGCGCCCGCCTATCCTACGAGCAGTACTTC. The full variable domain, in which reference TRBV7-9 and TRBJ2-7 provide the parts outside the CDR3, is DTGVSQNPRHKITKRGQNVTFRCDPISEHNRLYWYRQTLGQGPEFLTYFQNEAQLEKSRLLSDRFSAERPKGSFSTLEIQRTEQGDSAMYLCASSARLSYEQYFGPGTRLTVT.

This clonotype has ten or more counts. This sequence joins TRBV12-3 or TRBV12-4 and TRBJ1-1; tentatively, D is TRBD1 (5 bases). V gave up 7 bases and J gave up 1 base, with 22 bases separating them. The CDR3 has 17 amino acids. CDR3 protein: CASNLRGRGAENTEAFF. CDR3 DNA sequence: TGTGCCAGCAACCTCCGTGGACGGGGCGCGGAGAACACTGAAGCTTTCTTT.

This clonotype was counted at least ten times. The chain is built from TRBV7-7 and TRBJ2-5; the D is unclear. CDR3 length equals 11 residues. Germline CDR1 and CDR2: SSHAT and FNYEAQ (reference sequence). Trimming pared 5 bases from V and 3 bases from J, leaving 4 bases between. In DNA, the CDR3 is TGTGCCAGCAGCCCCAAAGAGACCCAGTACTTC. Translating gives CASSPKETQYF.

This clonotype was picked up many times. The genes are TRBV20-1 and TRBJ1-1, with 7 positions matching TRBD1. CDR1 is DFQATT, CDR2 SNEGSKA, per germline (reference sequence). The CDR3 has 12 residues. The junction had 4 bases not matched to a gene; V was cut back by 5 bases and J by 4 bases. This chain's CDR3 is CSAPTGTTEAFF. CDR3 coding DNA: TGCAGTGCTCCGACAGGGACCACTGAAGCTTTCTTT.

Only a few counts were recorded for this clonotype. This rearrangement joins TRBV6-5 to TRBJ1-6; weak D call: TRBD1 (6 bases). The V and J ends lost 2 bases and 6 bases respectively, with 14 bases between them. The germline gives CDR1 MNHEY, CDR2 SVGAGI. The CDR3 covers 16 residues. CDR3: CASSYVGDTSNSPLHF. The CDR3 DNA reads TGTGCCAGCAGTTACGTTGGGGACACGAGTAATTCACCCCTCCACTTT.

This clonotype was seen only a few times. The chain carries TRBV7-3 and TRBJ2-5, with a weak D call TRBD2 (6 bases). The V end lost 2 bases, the J end lost 9 bases, and 16 bases lay between the germline ends. The CDR3 extends over 14 amino acids. In germline, CDR1 is SGHTA, CDR2 FQGTGA. The CDR3 DNA sequence: TGTGCCAGCAGCTTACGGGGGATTGGAACTGCCCAGTACTTC. Protein product: CASSLRGIGTAQYF.

This clonotype was recorded many times. The chain joins TRBV7-9 to TRBJ2-1, with 9 bases aligning to TRBD1. This CDR3 has 14 residues. Germline assignment: CDR1 SEHNR and CDR2 FQNEAQ (reference sequence). The ends lost 4 bases at V and 9 bases at J; junction bases unmatched: 7. This CDR3 is CASSSADRGGEQFF. The CDR3 DNA follows: TGTGCCAGCAGCTCAGCTGACAGGGGGGGTGAGCAGTTCTTC.

This clonotype occurred a few times. V usage is TRBV6-5 and J usage is TRBJ1-1; D is perhaps TRBD1 (6 bases). Germline V CDR1 and CDR2: MNHEY, SVGAGI. V was shortened by 4 bases and J by 5 bases, with 17 bases between the two germline ends. The CDR3 loop spans 15 amino acids. Here the CDR3 reads CASSFSEGTRTEAFF. The DNA of the CDR3 is TGTGCCAGCAGTTTCTCAGAGGGGACACGTACTGAAGCTTTCTTT.

The V call is TRBV6-2 or TRBV6-3, the J call TRBJ1-1; D unclear. There are 15 residues in the CDR3. With 6 bases removed from V and 4 bases from J, the gap between germline ends came to 18 bases. Per germline, CDR1 MNHEY and CDR2 SVGEGT. Here the CDR3 reads CASSRPGRTTTEAFF. CDR3 bases: TGTGCCAGCAGCCGCCCCGGTAGGACGACCACTGAAGCTTTCTTT.

This clonotype was detected ten times or more. The chain joins TRBV11-1 to TRBJ2-1; TRBD1 aligns across 9 bases. CDR3 length equals 15 residues. J gave up 7 bases and V 3 bases, and 7 bases lay outside the gene matches. Germline V gene sequence: CDR1 SGHAT, CDR2 FQDESV (reference sequence). The CDR3: CASSLEDRGWNEQFF. CDR3 nucleotides: TGTGCCAGCAGCTTGGAGGACAGGGGCTGGAATGAGCAGTTCTTC.

This clonotype was counted many times. V and J are TRBV7-7 and TRBJ2-1; no clear D gene. CDR1 and CDR2 (germline): SSHAT, FNYEAQ (reference sequence). This CDR3 comprises 16 residues. Trimming removed 2 bases at V and 2 bases at J, with 13 bases between. The CDR3 nucleotides read TGTGCCAGCAGCTTAAATGAAATAGGGACCTACAATGAGCAGTTCTTC. Protein: CASSLNEIGTYNEQFF.